The entry that follows covers one T cell receptor beta chain sequence. The CDR3 sequence is 14 residues long. CDR1 and CDR2 from the germline V gene are SGHRS and YFSETQ. The data stem from a study of monozygotic twins with inflammatory bowel disease. TCRdb reanalyzed the 5' RACE reads, giving one entry per CDR3 protein sequence and no DNA. Recorded here are around 40,000 distinct CDR3 sequences; the top ten clones represent 5% to 6.5%. This clonotype was sampled from a human donor with ulcerative colitis or Crohn's disease, or a healthy co-twin of an affected twin (not recorded which). V and J are TRBV5-1 and TRBJ2-3; the D call from TCRdb, TRBD1, cannot be confirmed without DNA. Input material: blood. CDR3 sequence: CASSSTDFTDTQYF.